The present T cell receptor beta chain was sequenced within a study of cytomegalovirus exposure and HLA in healthy donors. Findings and caveats of the study: The availability of immune exposure information extended only to CMV serostatus. The study flagged around 160 TCR beta chains as cytomegalovirus-associated.

The donors were healthy bone marrow donors. The germline V gene encodes CDR1 SGHRS and CDR2 YFSETQ. Between the trimmed V and J ends, which lost 4 bases and 4 bases, there was a span of 20 bases. The CDR3 runs 16 residues. 13 Jbeta primers and 60 Vbeta primers were used for the PCR. TCRdb's table, derived via immunoSEQ multiplex PCR, lists solely in-frame clones and lacks some. The table shows about 190,000 clones, with about 12% occurring only once. A remark on this clone: Its antigen remains unidentified.

This chain connects TRBV5-1 to TRBJ1-1; D might be TRBD1 (6 bases). The specimen sequenced was PBMCs. The receptor comes from a man in his fifties or sixties in good health and CMV-seropositive. The CDR3 nucleotides read TGCGCCAGCAGCCCGAACCCCGGGGGGGCGGGCACTGAAGCTTTCTTT. Translating it yields CASSPNPGGAGTEAFF.